This T cell receptor beta chain came from a study of blood T cell repertoires in COVID-19. The wider study: The origin of the acute and convalescent COVID-19 samples was the United States, Italy and Spain.

This CDR3 has 21 residues. The germline V gene has CDR1 SGDLS and CDR2 YYNGEE. The V and J ends lost 3 bases and 0 bases, in that order; junction bases with no gene match: 21. Per the original data handling: Amplified reference gene primers provided the basis for estimating nucleated cell counts. Only in-frame clones appear in the TCRdb table, and some are missing; sequencing was by immunoSEQ multiplex PCR. V and J calls plus clone size are reproduced from that table; the DNA served to infer D and trimming. The table lists under 55,000 clones, approximately 84% of them singletons. This clone is judged medium-sized (0.01 to 0.1%).

This sequence originates from a human donor in a cohort sampled during active COVID-19. Sequencing input: peripheral blood. The chain combines TRBV9 with TRBJ2-5; 9 nucleotides match TRBD1. The CDR3 spells CASSANPGGQGSWGYQETQYF. The CDR3 coding sequence is TGTGCCAGCAGCGCCAATCCTGGGGGACAGGGATCTTGGGGGTACCAAGAGACCCAGTACTTC.